A selection of T cell receptor beta chains follows, all from one sample in a study of cytomegalovirus exposure and HLA in healthy donors. Here immunoSEQ multiplex PCR was the method, and the copy in TCRdb shows in-frame clones only, minus some. Of some 200,000 clones detected, around 68% appear once; the ten largest clones hold about 3.2%. What was sequenced was PBMCs. Receptors originate from a man in his forties or fifties in good health and CMV-seronegative. CDR3s include the opening cysteine and the closing phenylalanine or tryptophan. D genes are given only for firm matches. Where a row states a size, it is once, few, many or the class of an expanded clone; other rows omit it.

size	V	length	J	D	DNA	CDR3
few	TRBV7-2	15	TRBJ2-2	-	TGTGCCAGCAGCTCACAGGGAGGGGACACCGGGGAGCTGTTTTTT	CASSSQGGDTGELFF
-	TRBV11-2	15	TRBJ2-5	TRBD2	TGTGCCAGCAGTCCTCCGGGGGGAGCGGGGGGGACCCAGTACTTC	CASSPPGGAGGTQYF
-	TRBV29-1	14	TRBJ2-3	-	TGCAGCGTTGAGATTCGGGGTAGCCCAGATACGCAGTATTTT	CSVEIRGSPDTQYF
-	TRBV6-6	15	TRBJ1-3	-	TGTGCCAGCAGTTATCAGGACGGGGTGGGAAACACCATATATTTT	CASSYQDGVGNTIYF
-	TRBV9	14	TRBJ2-2	-	TGTGCCAGCAGCCTCCCTGGGCGCACCGGGGAGCTGTTTTTT	CASSLPGRTGELFF
once	TRBV4-1	14	TRBJ1-2	-	TGCGCCAGCAGCCAACCCGGGACACGCTATGGCTACACCTTC	CASSQPGTRYGYTF
-	TRBV9	14	TRBJ1-2	TRBD1	TGTGCCAGCAGCGCCCAACAGGGGCCTTATGGCTACACCTTC	CASSAQQGPYGYTF
few	TRBV5-5	17	TRBJ2-6	-	TGTGCCAGCAGCTTGGGTTCCACTAGCTCCGGGGCCAACGTCCTGACTTTC	CASSLGSTSSGANVLTF
-	TRBV5-1	16	TRBJ2-1	-	TGCGCCAGCAGCTTGGCCCCTCAAACGGCCTACAATGAGCAGTTCTTC	CASSLAPQTAYNEQFF
-	TRBV18	17	TRBJ1-1	TRBD1	TGTGCCAGCTCACCACAAATGGAAGACAGGGTGAACACTGAAGCTTTCTTT	CASSPQMEDRVNTEAFF
-	TRBV5-1	15	TRBJ1-1	TRBD1	TGCGCCAGCAGCTTGGTACAGGGGATTAACACTGAAGCTTTCTTT	CASSLVQGINTEAFF
-	TRBV27	16	TRBJ2-7	TRBD2	TGTGCCAGCAGTTGGGAAGGCGGGAGGGGCGTCTACGAGCAGTACTTC	CASSWEGGRGVYEQYF
-	TRBV7-9	15	TRBJ2-2	-	TGTGCCAGCAGCCTACAAAGAACGGGGACCGGGGAGCTGTTTTTT	CASSLQRTGTGELFF
-	TRBV27	15	TRBJ2-2	TRBD1	TGTGCCAGCAGTCAGTACAGGGGGAACACCGGGGAGCTGTTTTTT	CASSQYRGNTGELFF
-	TRBV7-2	15	TRBJ2-3	TRBD2	TGTGCCAGCAGCATGACTAGCGGGAACACAGATACGCAGTATTTT	CASSMTSGNTDTQYF
-	TRBV25-1	15	TRBJ2-7	-	TGTGCCAGCAGTGAATTTGAGGGAAGGGAGTACGAGCAGTACTTC	CASSEFEGREYEQYF
-	TRBV2	15	TRBJ2-3	TRBD2	TGTGCCAGCAGTGAGGGACTAGCTGGGAGGAGTACGCAGTATTTT	CASSEGLAGRSTQYF
-	TRBV9	13	TRBJ2-5	-	TGTGCCAGCAGCGTAGACAGCCAAGAGACCCAGTACTTC	CASSVDSQETQYF
-	TRBV5-1	15	TRBJ2-2	-	TGCGCCAGCACCCGGCAGGGGGGGAACACCGGGGAGCTGTTTTTT	CASTRQGGNTGELFF
-	TRBV2	13	TRBJ1-1	-	TGTGCCAGCACCCTGGGGGGGTCCACTGAAGCTTTCTTT	CASTLGGSTEAFF
-	TRBV30	13	TRBJ1-1	-	TGTGCCTGGAGGTATCAGTCAAACACTGAAGCTTTCTTT	CAWRYQSNTEAFF
-	TRBV2	14	TRBJ2-7	TRBD1	TGTGCCAGCACGGGACAGGGCTCAAACTACGAGCAGTACTTC	CASTGQGSNYEQYF
-	TRBV7-9	14	TRBJ1-6	TRBD1	TGTGCCAGCAGCTTGGGACAGGCGGGTCGACCCCTCCACTTT	CASSLGQAGRPLHF
-	TRBV7-9	13	TRBJ2-1	-	TGTGCCAGCAGCTTACAGGGGTCCCATGAGCAGTTCTTC	CASSLQGSHEQFF
-	TRBV5-1	14	TRBJ1-4	TRBD1	TGCGCCAGCAGCACAGGGGGCGATAATGAAAAACTGTTTTTT	CASSTGGDNEKLFF
few	TRBV11-3	13	TRBJ2-3	TRBD2	TGTGCCAGCAGCTTTCCGGGAGGAGATACGCAGTATTTT	CASSFPGGDTQYF
once	TRBV6-5	14	TRBJ1-2	-	TGTGCCAGCAGTTACTCCAGAGACACGGTCGATTCCACCTTC	CASSYSRDTVDSTF
-	TRBV19	15	TRBJ1-5	-	TGTGCCAGTAGTATCGGAGGGTTCAGCAATCAGCCCCAGCATTTT	CASSIGGFSNQPQHF
once	TRBV5-1	15	TRBJ2-3	-	TGCGCCAGCAGCTTGATCCGGGGGAGCACAGATACGCAGTATTTT	CASSLIRGSTDTQYF
-	TRBV2	14	TRBJ2-7	-	TGTGCCAGCAGTCCGATACAGAGCTCCTACGAGCAGTACTTC	CASSPIQSSYEQYF
once	TRBV6-1	14	TRBJ2-7	TRBD2	TGTGCCAGCAGCCTGGGACTAGCGGGTGATGAGCAGTACTTC	CASSLGLAGDEQYF
few	TRBV27	14	TRBJ2-5	-	TGTGCCAGCAGTCCCTCAAACTTCGCGGAGACCCAGTACTTC	CASSPSNFAETQYF
once	TRBV19	15	TRBJ2-3	TRBD1	TGTGCCAGTAAAACGGGACAGGGAGCCACAGATACGCAGTATTTT	CASKTGQGATDTQYF
-	TRBV13	17	TRBJ2-3	TRBD2	TGTGCCAGCAGCGTGGGGGGCGGGAGGGCCAGCACAGATACGCAGTATTTT	CASSVGGGRASTDTQYF
-	TRBV2	17	TRBJ2-1	-	TGTGCCAGCAGTGAAGCTTCCAGACAAAGCTCCTACAATGAGCAGTTCTTC	CASSEASRQSSYNEQFF
-	TRBV11-2	15	TRBJ2-7	TRBD1	TGTGCCAGCAGCTTAGGGGACAGCCAATACTACGAGCAGTACTTC	CASSLGDSQYYEQYF
-	TRBV5-1	11	TRBJ1-1	-	TGCGCCAGCAGAGGGGCAGGGGAAGCTTTCTTT	CASRGAGEAFF
-	TRBV10-3	19	TRBJ2-1	TRBD2	TGTGCCTCCAGGGAGGGGACGGTAGCGGTCACGAGCTCCTACAATGAGCAGTTCTTC	CASREGTVAVTSSYNEQFF
-	TRBV6-5	15	TRBJ2-7	TRBD1	TGTGCCAGCAGAAAGGGACAGGGGGCAACCTACGAGCAGTACTTC	CASRKGQGATYEQYF
-	TRBV5-5	16	TRBJ2-3	TRBD1	TGTGCCAGCAGCCATGTCCCTGGGGACAGGGCAGATACGCAGTATTTT	CASSHVPGDRADTQYF
-	TRBV5-1	15	TRBJ1-4	TRBD1	TGCGCCAGCAGCTCTACGCCGGGACAGGGCCTGGGACTGTTTTTT	CASSSTPGQGLGLFF
few	TRBV6-1	13	TRBJ1-2	-	TGTGCCAGCACGGACGGGATTCCGGATGGCTACACCTTC	CASTDGIPDGYTF